The source of this TCR beta chain is a study of CD8+CD57+ T cells in acquired aplastic anemia. Study context: Quantities of DNA derived from sorted CD4+ and CD8+ cells averaged approximately 3 ug.

All sequencing subjects had displayed CD8+CD57+ cell expansion on flow cytometry. The blood sampling took place in patients who had so far received no therapy. TCR beta VDJ and CDR3 profiles were obtained from a genomic DNA template. MiXCR, applied by TCRdb to the reads, yields one record per CDR3 protein. The sample records hundreds of thousands of distinct CDR3 sequences, around a third being singletons. This clonotype was picked up a small number of times. The V gene's germline CDR1 is SGHRS and CDR2 YFSETQ. This CDR3 is 14 amino acids long. The ends lost 6 bases at V and 4 bases at J; junction bases unmatched: 7.

This sequence joins TRBV5-1 and TRBJ2-3, with 8 positions matching TRBD1. The sequenced sample consisted of sorted CD4+, CD8+, or CD8+CD57+ T cells (not recorded which) from PBMCs. The TCR comes from a human donor with aplastic anemia. The CDR3 region has the DNA TGCGCCAGCACACAGGGGGGCGCCTCAGATACGCAGTATTTT. Translated, it gives CASTQGGASDTQYF.